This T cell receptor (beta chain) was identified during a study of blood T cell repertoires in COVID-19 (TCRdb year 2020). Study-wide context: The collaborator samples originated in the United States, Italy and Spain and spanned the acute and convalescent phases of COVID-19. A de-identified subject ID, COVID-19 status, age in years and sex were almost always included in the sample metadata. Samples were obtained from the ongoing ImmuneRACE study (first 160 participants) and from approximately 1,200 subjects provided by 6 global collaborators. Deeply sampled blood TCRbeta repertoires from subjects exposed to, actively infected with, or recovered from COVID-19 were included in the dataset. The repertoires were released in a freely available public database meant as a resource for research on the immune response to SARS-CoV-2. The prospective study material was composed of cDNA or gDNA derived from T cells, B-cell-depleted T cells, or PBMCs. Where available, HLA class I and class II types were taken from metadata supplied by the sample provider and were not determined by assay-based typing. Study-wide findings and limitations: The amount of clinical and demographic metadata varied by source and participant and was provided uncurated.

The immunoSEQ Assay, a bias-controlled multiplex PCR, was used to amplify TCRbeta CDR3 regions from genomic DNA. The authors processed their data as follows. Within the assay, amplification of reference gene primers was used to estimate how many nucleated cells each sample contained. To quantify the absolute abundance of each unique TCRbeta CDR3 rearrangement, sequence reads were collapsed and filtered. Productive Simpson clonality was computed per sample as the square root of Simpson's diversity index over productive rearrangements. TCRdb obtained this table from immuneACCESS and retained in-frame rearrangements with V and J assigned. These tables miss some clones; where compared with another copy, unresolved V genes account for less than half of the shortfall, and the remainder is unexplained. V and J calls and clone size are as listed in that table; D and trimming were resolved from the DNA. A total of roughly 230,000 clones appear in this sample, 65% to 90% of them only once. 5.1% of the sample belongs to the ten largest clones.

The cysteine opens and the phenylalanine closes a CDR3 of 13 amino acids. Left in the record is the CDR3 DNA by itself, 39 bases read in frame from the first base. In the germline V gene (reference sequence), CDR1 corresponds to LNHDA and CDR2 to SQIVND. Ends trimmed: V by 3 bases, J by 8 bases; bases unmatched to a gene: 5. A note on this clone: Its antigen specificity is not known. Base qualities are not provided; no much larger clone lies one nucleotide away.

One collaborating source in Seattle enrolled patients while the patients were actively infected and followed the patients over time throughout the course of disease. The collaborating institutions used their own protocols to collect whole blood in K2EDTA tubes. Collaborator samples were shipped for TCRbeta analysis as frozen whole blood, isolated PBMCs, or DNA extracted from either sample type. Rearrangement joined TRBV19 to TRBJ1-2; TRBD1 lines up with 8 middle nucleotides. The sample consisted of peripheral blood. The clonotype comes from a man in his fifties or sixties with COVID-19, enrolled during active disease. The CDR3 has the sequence CASSMLRDRGYTF. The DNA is TGTGCCAGTAGTATGCTCCGGGACAGGGGCTACACCTTC.